These 23 T cell receptor beta chains came from one sample sequenced in a study of OX40 agonist ivuxolimab in advanced cancers. Repertoires were generated with immunoSEQ multiplex PCR, while TCRdb's copy carries only in-frame clones and drops some. The table lists about 46,000 clones, 88% of them singletons. This specimen consisted of CD4+ or CD8+ T cells sorted from blood, obtained in a trial of the OX40 agonist ivuxolimab. The receptors originated from an adult with an advanced solid tumor such as melanoma, head and neck, liver or kidney cancer.

This sequence joins TRBV28 and TRBJ1-1; D remains ambiguous. V was clipped by 7 bases and J by 5 bases, with 17 bases between them. Germline V gene lookup returns CDR1 MDHEN and CDR2 SYDVKM. The CDR3 is made up of 14 amino acids. For the CDR3, the DNA is TGTGCCAGCAATCGAGCAGTTGTAGGGACTGAAGCTTTCTTT. Translation gives CASNRAVVGTEAFF.

This clone has more than one count but fewer than ten. The rearrangement uses TRBV5-1 and TRBJ2-7, with TRBD2 matching 13 bases. Per the germline V gene, CDR1 is SGHRS and CDR2 is YFSETQ. V shed 4 bases, J shed 0 bases, and the junction held 7 bases outside the gene matches. The CDR3 has 17 residues. The CDR3: CASSETSGRAVSYEQYF. The CDR3, as DNA: TGCGCCAGCAGCGAAACTAGCGGGAGGGCCGTCTCCTACGAGCAGTACTTC. Variable domain in full (rest from reference TRBV5-1 and TRBJ2-7): KAGVTQTPRYLIKTRGQQVTLSCSPISGHRSVSWYQQTPGQGLQFLFEYFSETQRNKGNFPGRFSGRQFSNSRSEMNVSTLELGDSALYLCASSETSGRAVSYEQYFGPGTRLTVT.

The gene calls are TRBV7-9 and TRBJ2-7, with TRBD2 matching 12 bases. V gave up 1 base and J gave up 5 bases; unmatched junction bases: 3. CDR3 length equals 15 residues. CDR1 and CDR2 from the germline V gene are SEHNR and FQNEAQ (reference sequence). This chain's CDR3 is CASSLGSSGRDEQYF. DNA of the CDR3: TGTGCCAGCAGCTTAGGCTCTAGCGGGAGGGACGAGCAGTACTTC.

The chain has TRBV11-2 and TRBJ2-1; D gene unclear. The CDR3 has 13 amino acids. The germline V and J ends were trimmed by 1 base and 6 bases, with 7 bases remaining between them. The germline CDR1 and CDR2 sequences are SGHAT and FQNNGV. The DNA for the CDR3 is TGTGCCAGCAGCTTAGGTTTCTTCAATGAGCAGTTCTTC. This gives the protein CASSLGFFNEQFF.

The rearrangement joins TRBV7-2 to TRBJ2-5; TRBD1 agrees at 9 bases. This CDR3 region has 14 residues. V shed 3 bases and J 11 bases; nucleotides not matched to a gene: 10. Looked up from germline, CDR1 is SGHTA and CDR2 is FQGNSA. The CDR3 DNA reads TGTGCCAGCAGCTTCCGACAGGGGGGGTATGAGCAGTACTTC. Translated, it gives CASSFRQGGYEQYF.

The gene calls are TRBV7-3 and TRBJ2-5, with TRBD2 matching over 7 bases. Germline trimming cut 2 bases from V and 0 bases from J; bases unmatched to any gene: 3. CDR3 size: 15 residues. Germline CDR1 reads SGHTA; CDR2 reads FQGTGA. In DNA form, the CDR3 reads TGTGCCAGCAGCTTACAGGGAGGGTACCAAGAGACCCAGTACTTC. It specifies CASSLQGGYQETQYF.

The genes are TRBV7-3 and TRBJ2-1; 9 bases align to TRBD1. The CDR3 is 15 amino acids. Germline lookup yields CDR1 SGHTA and CDR2 FQGTGA. Trimming at V came to 5 bases and at J to 4 bases, leaving 6 bases not matched to a gene. The CDR3 loop reads CASSQQGAVYNEQFF. The CDR3 nucleotides are TGTGCCAGCAGCCAACAGGGGGCGGTTTACAATGAGCAGTTCTTC. The full variable domain, its missing parts supplied by reference TRBV7-3 and TRBJ2-1, is GAGVSQTPSNKVTEKGKYVELRCDPISGHTALYWYRQSLGQGPEFLIYFQGTGAADDSGLPNDRFFAVRPEGSVSTLKIQRTERGDSAVYLCASSQQGAVYNEQFFGPGTRLTVL.

The V call is TRBV29-1, the J call TRBJ1-2, with D possibly being TRBD1 (5 bases). Looked up from germline, CDR1 is SQVTM and CDR2 is ANQGSEA. CDR3 length: 11 amino acids. V was shortened by 6 bases and J by 8 bases, with 13 bases between the two germline ends. CDR3 protein: CSVPGAPGYTF. The CDR3, as DNA: TGCAGCGTGCCCGGGGCTCCGGGCTACACCTTC.

J is TRBJ2-1 and V is TRBV11-3; D might be TRBD2 (5 bases). The germline gives CDR1 SGHNT, CDR2 YENEEA. The CDR3 is 13 amino acids. V was pared by 4 bases and J by 7 bases, with 11 bases between. This CDR3 reads CASSWVWENEQFF. Written as DNA, the CDR3 is TGTGCCAGCAGCTGGGTTTGGGAGAATGAGCAGTTCTTC.

This chain links TRBV11-3 with TRBJ2-2; D remains ambiguous. The CDR3 has 17 residues. Trimming cost V 0 bases and J 0 bases, with 11 bases left between them. Germline V gene data show CDR1 as SGHNT and CDR2 as YENEEA. As DNA, the CDR3 is TGTGCCAGCAGCTTAGAACACCGGGCCGCGAACACCGGGGAGCTGTTTTTT. This codes for CASSLEHRAANTGELFF.

The CDR3 DNA sequence: TGTGCCAGCAGTTCTCAACCGACCGGGGAGCTGTTTTTT. It yields the protein CASSSQPTGELFF. The chain links TRBV2 to TRBJ2-2; no firm D call. This CDR3 has 13 residues. Germline V gene data show CDR1 as SNHLY and CDR2 as FYNNEI. Deletions cut 5 bases from V and 5 bases from J, with 9 bases between.

This chain uses TRBV6-5 with TRBJ1-2; 11 bases align to TRBD1. Germline V gene data show CDR1 as MNHEY and CDR2 as SVGAGI. The ends lost 6 bases at V and 10 bases at J; junction bases unmatched: 4. The CDR3 loop spans 12 amino acids. Here the CDR3 reads CASSGQGAVYTF. The CDR3 region has the DNA TGTGCCAGCAGCGGACAGGGGGCGGTCTACACCTTC.

This chain uses TRBV7-9 with TRBJ2-5; D is unresolved. With 2 bases removed from V and 1 base from J, the gap between germline ends came to 8 bases. From germline, CDR1 is SEHNR and CDR2 FQNEAQ (reference sequence). The length of the CDR3 is 14 residues. CDR3 sequence: CASSLYPRQETQYF. CDR3 DNA sequence: TGTGCCAGCAGCTTATATCCGCGCCAAGAGACCCAGTACTTC.

The chain recombines TRBV7-3 with TRBJ2-1; 9 positions match TRBD2. Germline CDR1 and CDR2: SGHTA and FQGTGA. J lost 4 bases, V lost 3 bases, and 1 base had no gene match. The CDR3 is made up of 14 amino acids. Here the CDR3 DNA reads TGTGCCAGCAGCTTGGCGGGAGGGTACAATGAGCAGTTCTTC. Its translation is CASSLAGGYNEQFF.

The V and J genes are TRBV2 and TRBJ1-2; D may be TRBD1 (5 bases). The germline V gene has CDR1 SNHLY and CDR2 FYNNEI. CDR3 length equals 15 residues. Trimming took 4 bases from V and 1 from J, leaving 13 bases between them. The CDR3 spells CASSVGQGLNYGYTF. In DNA, the CDR3 is TGTGCCAGCAGTGTCGGGCAGGGCCTTAACTATGGCTACACCTTC.

The chain employs TRBV4-3 and TRBJ2-3, with D perhaps matching TRBD2 (5 bases). The V gene's germline CDR1 is LGHNA and CDR2 YSLEER. The CDR3 has 15 residues. The V and J ends lost 4 bases and 4 bases respectively, with 15 bases between them. The CDR3 sequence is CASSPLSGRPDTQYF. The CDR3 DNA is TGCGCCAGCAGCCCGCTGTCGGGAAGGCCAGATACGCAGTATTTT.

The J gene is TRBJ2-7, the V gene TRBV14; D gene unclear. The CDR3 has 16 amino acids. The V gene's germline CDR1 is SGHDN and CDR2 FVKESK. V was shortened by 0 bases and J by 0 bases, with 12 bases between the two germline ends. This CDR3 is CASSQDSSWLSYEQYF. In nucleotides, the CDR3 is TGTGCCAGCAGCCAAGATTCCTCTTGGCTCTCCTACGAGCAGTACTTC.

The chain employs TRBV20-1 and TRBJ1-2; TRBD1 might be the D (5 bases). Germline CDR1 reads DFQATT; CDR2 reads SNEGSKA (reference sequence). This CDR3 comprises 11 residues. V lost 1 base and J lost 7, with 7 bases in between. The CDR3 reads CSARGGGGYTF. CDR3 coding DNA: TGCAGTGCTAGAGGGGGGGGTGGCTACACCTTC.

V is TRBV27 and J is TRBJ2-3, with 9 bases identical to TRBD2. This CDR3 is built from 17 residues. After removal of 6 bases from V and 4 bases from J, the junction contained 14 bases not matched to a gene. Germline V CDR1 and CDR2: MNHEY, SMNVEV (reference sequence). CDR3 in DNA: TGTGCCAGCAGCCCTCTCGTTAGCGGGAGAGGGGCAGATACGCAGTATTTT. It encodes CASSPLVSGRGADTQYF.

This clone was counted a few times. The chain joins TRBV7-9 to TRBJ2-7; D is undetermined. CDR1 and CDR2 from the germline V gene are SEHNR and FQNEAQ (reference sequence). The CDR3 loop spans 12 amino acids. V was pared by 1 base and J by 7 bases, with 8 bases between. The CDR3: CASSLGTNEQYF. The CDR3 nucleotides read TGTGCCAGCAGCTTAGGAACAAATGAGCAGTACTTC.

This chain links TRBV4-3 with TRBJ1-2, with D hard to call. The CDR3 totals 14 residues. V lost 0 bases and J lost 1, with 6 bases in between. The germline V gene has CDR1 LGHNA and CDR2 YSLEER. CDR3 amino acids: CASSQDPGNYGYTF. Here the CDR3 DNA reads TGCGCCAGCAGCCAAGATCCGGGTAACTATGGCTACACCTTC.

V and J are TRBV5-6 and TRBJ1-1; D remains unclear. V shed 2 bases and J shed 0 bases, with 8 bases lying between them. Germline V CDR1 and CDR2: SGHDT, YYEEEE. This CDR3 is 14 amino acids long. The CDR3 is CASSFGGLNTEAFF. The DNA of the CDR3 is TGTGCCAGCAGCTTCGGAGGGCTGAACACTGAAGCTTTCTTT.

The V and J genes are TRBV5-6 and TRBJ1-1; tentatively, D is TRBD1 (5 bases). V lost 0 bases and J lost 8, with 5 bases in between. Germline assignment: CDR1 SGHDT and CDR2 YYEEEE. There are 11 residues in the CDR3. CDR3 sequence: CASSLEGEAFF. CDR3 sequence (DNA): TGTGCCAGCAGCTTGGAGGGGGAAGCTTTCTTT. The whole variable domain, filled in from reference TRBV5-6 and TRBJ1-1, reads DAGVTQSPTHLIKTRGQQVTLRCSPKSGHDTVSWYQQALGQGPQFIFQYYEEEERQRGNFPDRFSGHQFPNYSSELNVNALLLGDSALYLCASSLEGEAFFGQGTRLTVV.